This T cell receptor beta chain derives from a study of shared clonotypes between healthy human individuals. CD45RO negativity and positive selection for CCR7 defined naive CD8 cells, a population that excluded terminally differentiated effector memory CD45RA+ cells. Measured with immunoSEQ multiplex PCR; TCRdb has only the in-frame clones, and not every one. The sample lists around 650,000 clones, about 95% occurring once. CDR1 and CDR2 (germline): SEHNR, FQNEAQ (reference sequence). Trimming cost V 2 bases and J 4 bases; bases outside gene matches: 4. The CDR3 spans 15 residues. This sequence originates from a woman between 25 and 40 years old in good health. The source material was naive CD8+ T cells sorted from blood. The V call is TRBV7-9, the J call TRBJ1-4; 7 positions agree with TRBD1. CDR3 coding DNA: TGTGCCAGCAGCTTACCGGGACAGTATAATGAAAAACTGTTTTTT. It translates to CASSLPGQYNEKLFF.